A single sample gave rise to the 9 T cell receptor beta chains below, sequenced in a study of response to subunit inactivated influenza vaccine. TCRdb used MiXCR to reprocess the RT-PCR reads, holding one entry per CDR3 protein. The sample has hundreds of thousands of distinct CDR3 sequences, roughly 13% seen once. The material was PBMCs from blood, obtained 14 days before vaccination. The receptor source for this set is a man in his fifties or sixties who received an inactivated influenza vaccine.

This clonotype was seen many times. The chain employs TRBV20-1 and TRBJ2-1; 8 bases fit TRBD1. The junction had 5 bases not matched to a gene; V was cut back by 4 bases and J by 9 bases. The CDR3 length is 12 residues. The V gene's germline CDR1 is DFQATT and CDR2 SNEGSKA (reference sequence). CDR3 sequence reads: CSATRQGLEQFF. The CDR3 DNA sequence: TGCAGTGCTACCCGACAGGGGCTTGAGCAGTTCTTC.

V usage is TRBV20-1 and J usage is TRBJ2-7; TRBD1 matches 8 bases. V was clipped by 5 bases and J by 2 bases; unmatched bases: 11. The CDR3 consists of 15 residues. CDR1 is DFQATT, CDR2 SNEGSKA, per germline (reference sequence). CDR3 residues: CSARPPGQAAYEQYF. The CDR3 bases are TGCAGTGCTCGGCCCCCGGGACAGGCGGCCTACGAGCAGTACTTC.

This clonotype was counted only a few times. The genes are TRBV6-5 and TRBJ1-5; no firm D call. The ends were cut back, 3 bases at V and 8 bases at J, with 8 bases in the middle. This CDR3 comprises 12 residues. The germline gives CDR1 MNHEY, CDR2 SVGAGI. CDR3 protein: CASSYYEKPQHF. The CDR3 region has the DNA TGTGCCAGCAGTTATTATGAAAAGCCCCAGCATTTT.

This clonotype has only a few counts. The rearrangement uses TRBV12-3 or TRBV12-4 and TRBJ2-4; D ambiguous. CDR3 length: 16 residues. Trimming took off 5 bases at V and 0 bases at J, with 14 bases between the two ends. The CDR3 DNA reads TGTGCCAGCAGTCCCGGACGCCTTGTAGCCAAAAACATTCAGTACTTC. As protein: CASSPGRLVAKNIQYF.

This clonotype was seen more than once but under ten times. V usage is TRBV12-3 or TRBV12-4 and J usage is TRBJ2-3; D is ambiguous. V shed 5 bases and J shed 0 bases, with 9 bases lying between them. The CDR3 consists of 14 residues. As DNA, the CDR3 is TGTGCCAGCAGTATCCAGGCCAGCACAGATACGCAGTATTTT. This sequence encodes CASSIQASTDTQYF.

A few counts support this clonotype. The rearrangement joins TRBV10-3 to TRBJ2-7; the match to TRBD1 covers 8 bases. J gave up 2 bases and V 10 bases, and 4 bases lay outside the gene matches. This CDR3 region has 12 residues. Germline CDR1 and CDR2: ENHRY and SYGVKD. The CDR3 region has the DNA TGTGCCAACGGACAGGGACCCTACGAGCAGTACTTC. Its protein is CANGQGPYEQYF.

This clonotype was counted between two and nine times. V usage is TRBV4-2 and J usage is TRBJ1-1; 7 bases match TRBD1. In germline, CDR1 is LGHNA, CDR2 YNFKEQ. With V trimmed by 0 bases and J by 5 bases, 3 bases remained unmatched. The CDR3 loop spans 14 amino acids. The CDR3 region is CASSQEQGRTEAFF. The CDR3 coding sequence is TGTGCCAGCAGCCAAGAACAGGGGAGGACTGAAGCTTTCTTT.

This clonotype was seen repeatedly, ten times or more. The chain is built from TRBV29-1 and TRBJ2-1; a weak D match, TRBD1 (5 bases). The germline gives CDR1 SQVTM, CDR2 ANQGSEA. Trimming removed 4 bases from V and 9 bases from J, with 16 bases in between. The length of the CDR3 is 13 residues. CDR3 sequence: CSVGGRFRGEQFF. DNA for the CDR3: TGCAGCGTTGGGGGCCGTTTTCGAGGTGAGCAGTTCTTC.

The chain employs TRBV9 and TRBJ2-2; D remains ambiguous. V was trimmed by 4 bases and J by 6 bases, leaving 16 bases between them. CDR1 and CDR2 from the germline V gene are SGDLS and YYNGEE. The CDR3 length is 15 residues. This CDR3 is CASSLEDLSAGELFF. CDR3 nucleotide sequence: TGTGCCAGCAGCTTGGAAGACTTGTCGGCCGGGGAGCTGTTTTTT.